This T cell receptor beta chain was identified in a study of blood T cells in healthy people across ages. Trimming stripped 0 bases from V and 7 bases from J, with 16 bases between. The CDR3 loop spans 15 amino acids. Germline CDR1 and CDR2: SGHAT and FQNNGV. PCR was performed a second time for roughly 6 to 12 cycles using a sample-barcoded 5' primer and a J-beta primer mix. TCRdb analysed the 5' RACE reads with MiXCR anew, one entry per CDR3 protein. The sample shows about 780,000 distinct CDR3 sequences, about half of them seen only once. The chain is built from TRBV11-2 and TRBJ2-7; maybe TRBD1 (6 bases). The sample consisted of blood. The sequence derives from a man older than 75 in good health. The CDR3 DNA follows: TGTGCCAGCAGCTTAGATAGCAGGGGAATGGGGGAGCAGTACTTC. This gives the protein CASSLDSRGMGEQYF.